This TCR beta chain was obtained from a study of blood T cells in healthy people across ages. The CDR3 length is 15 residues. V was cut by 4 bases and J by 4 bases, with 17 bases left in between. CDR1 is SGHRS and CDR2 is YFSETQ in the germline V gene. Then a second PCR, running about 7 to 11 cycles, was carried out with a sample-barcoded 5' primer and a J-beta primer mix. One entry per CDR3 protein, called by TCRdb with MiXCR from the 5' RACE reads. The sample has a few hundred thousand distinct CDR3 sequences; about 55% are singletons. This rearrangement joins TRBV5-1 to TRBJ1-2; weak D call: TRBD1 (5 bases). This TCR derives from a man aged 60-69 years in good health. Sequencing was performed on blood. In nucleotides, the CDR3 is TGCGCCAGCAGCGCGGGACCTACCACTATCTATGGCTACACCTTC. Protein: CASSAGPTTIYGYTF.